This T cell receptor (beta chain) was identified in a study of OX40 agonist ivuxolimab in advanced cancers. For the study at large: Partial responses were seen in three patients, one with hepatocellular carcinoma and two with cutaneous melanoma.

Measured with immunoSEQ multiplex PCR; TCRdb has only the in-frame clones, and not every one. The sample holds 60,000 to 90,000 clones; about 86% are singletons and the top ten take approximately 0.73%. The study's findings and limits: There was clonal expansion of CD4+ and CD8+ blood T cells by week 6 at 0.1 to 3.0 mg/kg.

Comment on this clone: Its antigen remains unidentified.

The V end lost 4 bases, the J end lost 7 bases, and 8 bases lay between the germline ends. Germline-derived CDR1 and CDR2 are DFQATT and SNEGSKA (reference sequence). This CDR3 contains 11 residues. V usage is TRBV20-1 and J usage is TRBJ2-1, with D unclear. This clonotype originated in an adult with an advanced solid tumor such as melanoma, head and neck, liver or kidney cancer. The sequencing here drew on CD4+ or CD8+ T cells sorted from blood, taken in a trial of the OX40 agonist ivuxolimab. CDR3 bases: TGCAGTGCTAACTCCGGGAATGAGCAGTTCTTC. It yields the protein CSANSGNEQFF.